The text below deals with one TCR beta chain. This record comes from a study of blood T cell repertoires in COVID-19. Germline V gives CDR1 SGHRS, CDR2 YFSETQ. The CDR3 totals 16 residues. V lost 0 bases, J lost 4 bases, and 9 bases stayed unmatched. Profiling relied on immunoSEQ multiplex PCR, and the TCRdb table lists in-frame clones only, not all of them. This sample has about 410,000 clones; 70% to 90% occur once, and the top ten carry about 1.4%. This sequence was found in a woman between 40 and 50 years old with COVID-19, enrolled during active disease. Sequenced input: peripheral blood. The chain carries TRBV5-1 and TRBJ1-1; TRBD1 matches 7 bases. In DNA, the CDR3 is TGCGCCAGCAGCTTGGGACACAGGGGAGGAAGCACTGAAGCTTTCTTT. Translated: CASSLGHRGGSTEAFF.